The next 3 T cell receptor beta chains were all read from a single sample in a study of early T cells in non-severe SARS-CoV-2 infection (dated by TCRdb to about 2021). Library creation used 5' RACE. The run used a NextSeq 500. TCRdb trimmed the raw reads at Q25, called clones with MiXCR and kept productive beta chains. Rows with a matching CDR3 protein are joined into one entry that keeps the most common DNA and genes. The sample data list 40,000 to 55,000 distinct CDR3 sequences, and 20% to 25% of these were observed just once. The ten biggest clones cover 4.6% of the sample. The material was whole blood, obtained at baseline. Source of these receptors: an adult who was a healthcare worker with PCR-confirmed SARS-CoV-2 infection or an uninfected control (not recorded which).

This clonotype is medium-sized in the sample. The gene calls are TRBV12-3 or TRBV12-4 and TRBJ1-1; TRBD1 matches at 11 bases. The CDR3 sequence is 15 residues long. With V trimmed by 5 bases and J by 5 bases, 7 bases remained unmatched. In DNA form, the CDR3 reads TGTGCCAGCAGTCCCACCGGGACAGGGGGGACTGAAGCTTTCTTT. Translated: CASSPTGTGGTEAFF.

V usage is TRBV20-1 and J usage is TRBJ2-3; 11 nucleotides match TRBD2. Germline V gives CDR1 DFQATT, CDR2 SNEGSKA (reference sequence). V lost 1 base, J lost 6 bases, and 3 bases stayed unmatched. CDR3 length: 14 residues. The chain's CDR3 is CSARASGGSDTQYF. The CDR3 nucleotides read TGCAGTGCTAGAGCTAGCGGGGGGTCTGATACGCAGTATTTT.

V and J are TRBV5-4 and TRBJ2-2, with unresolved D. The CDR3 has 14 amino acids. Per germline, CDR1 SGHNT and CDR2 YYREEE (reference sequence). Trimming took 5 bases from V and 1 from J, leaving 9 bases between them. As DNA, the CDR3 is TGTGCCAGCAGGACACCCGGGAACACCGGGGAGCTGTTTTTT. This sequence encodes CASRTPGNTGELFF.